The text below deals with one T cell receptor beta chain. Seattle-derived patients entered the study during active infection and were followed longitudinally. The sample comes from a study of blood T cell repertoires in COVID-19. The CDR3 runs to 13 residues. Trimming left V 3 bases short and J 3 bases short, with 6 bases between. Germline CDR1 reads SNHLY; CDR2 reads FYNNEI. As originally analysed: It was from reference gene primer amplification that nucleated cell counts were estimated. Sequencing was performed with immunoSEQ multiplex PCR; in TCRdb, only in-frame clones are kept and a portion is missing. That table supplies the V and J calls and clone size; D and trimming were determined from the DNA. The data show about 350,000 clones, roughly nine tenths seen once.

The TCR sequence derives from a woman in her sixties or seventies with COVID-19, enrolled during active disease. The chain couples TRBV2 to TRBJ1-3, with D possibly TRBD1 on 6 matching bases. The specimen sequenced was peripheral blood. The CDR3 sequence is CASSDRGGNTIYF. In DNA, the CDR3 is TGTGCCAGCAGTGACAGGGGTGGAAACACCATATATTTT.